The source of this T cell receptor beta chain is a study of T cell responses to AZD1222 COVID-19 vaccine. Broader study findings: The study reported that nearly half of spike-specific TCRs target unmutated variant regions.

Here immunoSEQ multiplex PCR was the method, and the copy in TCRdb shows in-frame clones only, minus some. The sample has about 93,000 clones; 80% to 90% are singletons. CDR1 MNHNY and CDR2 SVGAGI come from the germline V gene (reference sequence). CDR3 length: 18 amino acids. J was trimmed by 1 base and V by 6 bases; bases with no gene match: 9. A remark on this clone: Its antigen remains unknown.

Pooled in the analysis were second doses at about 4 or about 12 weeks. The rearrangement uses TRBV6-6 and TRBJ2-6, with 10 nucleotides matching TRBD1. This receptor was obtained from an adult who received the AZD1222 COVID-19 vaccine. Sequenced here: peripheral blood, sampled 28 days after the second AZD1222 dose. The CDR3 sequence is CASSLKTGGLSGANVLTF. The CDR3 nucleotides read TGTGCCAGCAGCCTTAAGACAGGGGGCTTGTCTGGGGCCAACGTCCTGACTTTC.